The rows below give T cell receptor beta chains drawn from one sample of a study of T cell responses to AZD1222 COVID-19 vaccine. Generated by immunoSEQ multiplex PCR, the TCRdb table keeps only in-frame clones and is missing some. This sample has 90,000 to 150,000 clones, with roughly 88% found just once. The sequencing used peripheral blood, collected on day 0 of AZD1222 vaccination. These receptors all stem from an adult in good health. Both conserved end residues are part of each CDR3. D genes are given only for firm matches. Clone size is stated in some rows and not others, as once, few, many or a class when expanded.

d_call: .; v_call: TRBV5-4; clone_size: many; j_call: TRBJ1-2; cdr3_length: 15; cdr3_nt: TGTGCCAGCAGCTTTCCGGCAGGGCGCAACTATGGCTACACCTTC; cdr3_aa: CASSFPAGRNYGYTF
d_call: .; v_call: TRBV4-1; clone_size: .; j_call: TRBJ2-7; cdr3_length: 18; cdr3_nt: TGCGCCAGCAGCCAAGATGGGAGGGGGCTTACCGGCTCCTACGAGCAGTACTTC; cdr3_aa: CASSQDGRGLTGSYEQYF
d_call: TRBD1; v_call: TRBV19; clone_size: once; j_call: TRBJ2-7; cdr3_length: 19; cdr3_nt: TGTGCCAGTAGTATTCGCCCGGGACAGCAAGCTTTAAGCTCCTACGAGCAGTACTTC; cdr3_aa: CASSIRPGQQALSSYEQYF
d_call: .; v_call: TRBV12-3/TRBV12-4; clone_size: .; j_call: TRBJ2-7; cdr3_length: 12; cdr3_nt: TGTGCCAGCAGTTATACTAGGGGCGAGCAGTACTTC; cdr3_aa: CASSYTRGEQYF
d_call: .; v_call: TRBV18; clone_size: .; j_call: TRBJ1-1; cdr3_length: 13; cdr3_nt: TGTGCCAGCTCACAGGGAAGGGGCACTGAAGCTTTCTTT; cdr3_aa: CASSQGRGTEAFF
d_call: TRBD1; v_call: TRBV6-5; clone_size: .; j_call: TRBJ1-6; cdr3_length: 13; cdr3_nt: TGTGCCAGCTTTGACAGGGGCGGTTCACCCCTCCACTTT; cdr3_aa: CASFDRGGSPLHF
d_call: .; v_call: TRBV6-6; clone_size: .; j_call: TRBJ1-5; cdr3_length: 13; cdr3_nt: TGTGCCAGCAGTTACGGCGGAGGGCAGCCCCAGCATTTT; cdr3_aa: CASSYGGGQPQHF
d_call: .; v_call: TRBV7-9; clone_size: .; j_call: TRBJ1-1; cdr3_length: 12; cdr3_nt: TGTGCCAGCAGCTTCCTCCCGACTGAAGCTTTCTTT; cdr3_aa: CASSFLPTEAFF
d_call: .; v_call: TRBV19; clone_size: .; j_call: TRBJ1-6; cdr3_length: 15; cdr3_nt: TGTGCCAGTAGGCAGAACGCGGGTTATAATTCACCCCTCCACTTT; cdr3_aa: CASRQNAGYNSPLHF
d_call: .; v_call: TRBV19; clone_size: .; j_call: TRBJ2-6; cdr3_length: 15; cdr3_nt: TGTGCCAGTAGTATATCAGGACCTGGGGCCAACGTCCTGACTTTC; cdr3_aa: CASSISGPGANVLTF
d_call: TRBD2; v_call: TRBV11-3; clone_size: .; j_call: TRBJ2-7; cdr3_length: 15; cdr3_nt: TGTGCCAGCAGCCCCGGACTAGCGGGGAACTACGAGCAGTACTTC; cdr3_aa: CASSPGLAGNYEQYF
d_call: .; v_call: TRBV4-1; clone_size: .; j_call: TRBJ2-1; cdr3_length: 14; cdr3_nt: TGCGCCAGCAGCCAAGGTGGAGGGAGTGATGAGCAGTTCTTC; cdr3_aa: CASSQGGGSDEQFF
d_call: .; v_call: TRBV14; clone_size: once; j_call: TRBJ1-1; cdr3_length: 14; cdr3_nt: TGTGCCAGCAGCCCCCTCGGGGGGAACACTGAAGCTTTCTTT; cdr3_aa: CASSPLGGNTEAFF
d_call: .; v_call: TRBV7-8; clone_size: .; j_call: TRBJ1-6; cdr3_length: 15; cdr3_nt: TGTGCCAGCAGCTTAGCGTCAGCAGAGAATTCACCCCTCCACTTT; cdr3_aa: CASSLASAENSPLHF
d_call: .; v_call: TRBV3-1/TRBV3-2; clone_size: .; j_call: TRBJ2-3; cdr3_length: 14; cdr3_nt: TGTGCCAGCAGCCAAGCCCAGATCACAGATACGCAGTATTTT; cdr3_aa: CASSQAQITDTQYF
d_call: TRBD2; v_call: TRBV18; clone_size: .; j_call: TRBJ2-2; cdr3_length: 17; cdr3_nt: TGTGCCAGCTCACCGGGTGAGTGGCTAGCGGACACCGGGGAGCTGTTTTTT; cdr3_aa: CASSPGEWLADTGELFF
d_call: TRBD1; v_call: TRBV6-1; clone_size: once; j_call: TRBJ1-4; cdr3_length: 15; cdr3_nt: TGTGCCAGCAGTGATAACAGGGGGTATAATGAAAAACTGTTTTTT; cdr3_aa: CASSDNRGYNEKLFF
d_call: .; v_call: TRBV7-2; clone_size: .; j_call: TRBJ2-3; cdr3_length: 12; cdr3_nt: TGTGCCAGCAGCCCCTTCACAGATACGCAGTATTTT; cdr3_aa: CASSPFTDTQYF
d_call: TRBD1; v_call: TRBV9; clone_size: once; j_call: TRBJ1-3; cdr3_length: 16; cdr3_nt: TGTGCCAGCAGCGCCGGACAGGTCCTCTCTGGAAACACCATATATTTT; cdr3_aa: CASSAGQVLSGNTIYF
d_call: .; v_call: TRBV7-9; clone_size: .; j_call: TRBJ1-4; cdr3_length: 16; cdr3_nt: TGTGCCAGCAGCTTTTTCATCGGCTCAACTAATGAAAAACTGTTTTTT; cdr3_aa: CASSFFIGSTNEKLFF
d_call: TRBD2; v_call: TRBV10-3; clone_size: .; j_call: TRBJ2-7; cdr3_length: 14; cdr3_nt: TGTGCCATCAGTAGCGGGGGGGCCTCCTACGAGCAGTACTTC; cdr3_aa: CAISSGGASYEQYF
d_call: .; v_call: TRBV5-4; clone_size: .; j_call: TRBJ2-5; cdr3_length: 14; cdr3_nt: TGTGCCAGCAGCTTGGGGAGGGCCCAAGAGACCCAGTACTTC; cdr3_aa: CASSLGRAQETQYF
d_call: .; v_call: TRBV9; clone_size: .; j_call: TRBJ2-7; cdr3_length: 12; cdr3_nt: TGTGCCTCCGGGACTGAACCCTACGAGCAGTACTTC; cdr3_aa: CASGTEPYEQYF
d_call: .; v_call: TRBV14; clone_size: .; j_call: TRBJ1-1; cdr3_length: 13; cdr3_nt: TGTGCCAGCAGCCAAAGGCTGAACACTGAAGCTTTCTTT; cdr3_aa: CASSQRLNTEAFF
d_call: .; v_call: TRBV3-1/TRBV3-2; clone_size: .; j_call: TRBJ1-2; cdr3_length: 14; cdr3_nt: TGTGCCAGCAGCTTAGGATCCCACCCCGTTGGCTACACCTTC; cdr3_aa: CASSLGSHPVGYTF
d_call: TRBD2; v_call: TRBV11-2; clone_size: .; j_call: TRBJ2-7; cdr3_length: 12; cdr3_nt: TGTGCCAGCAGCCGGGGGGTCGGTCGGCAGTACTTC; cdr3_aa: CASSRGVGRQYF
d_call: TRBD2; v_call: TRBV7-2; clone_size: .; j_call: TRBJ2-5; cdr3_length: 15; cdr3_nt: TGTGCCAGCAGCATAGGTGCGGGGGGCGGGGAGACCCAGTACTTC; cdr3_aa: CASSIGAGGGETQYF
d_call: .; v_call: TRBV27; clone_size: .; j_call: TRBJ2-7; cdr3_length: 17; cdr3_nt: TGTGCCAGCAGTTTCGCCCATACCTACACCAGCTCCTACGAGCAGTACTTC; cdr3_aa: CASSFAHTYTSSYEQYF
d_call: .; v_call: TRBV3-1/TRBV3-2; clone_size: .; j_call: TRBJ1-1; cdr3_length: 14; cdr3_nt: TGTGCCAGCAGCCTGAGTGACAGGAACACTGAAGCTTTCTTT; cdr3_aa: CASSLSDRNTEAFF
d_call: TRBD2; v_call: TRBV28; clone_size: .; j_call: TRBJ2-1; cdr3_length: 14; cdr3_nt: TGTGCCAGCAGGCTTGGACTAGCAAACAATGAGCAGTTCTTC; cdr3_aa: CASRLGLANNEQFF
d_call: .; v_call: TRBV9; clone_size: .; j_call: TRBJ2-1; cdr3_length: 15; cdr3_nt: TGTGCCAGCAGCGTAGAGCGTTGGGGAGTCAATGAGCAGTTCTTC; cdr3_aa: CASSVERWGVNEQFF
d_call: TRBD1; v_call: TRBV6-5; clone_size: .; j_call: TRBJ1-1; cdr3_length: 14; cdr3_nt: TGTGCCAGCAGACCTAGGACAGGGGGCTTTGAAGCTTTCTTT; cdr3_aa: CASRPRTGGFEAFF
d_call: .; v_call: TRBV27; clone_size: .; j_call: TRBJ2-7; cdr3_length: 13; cdr3_nt: TGTGCCAGCAGTTATACTAAAAACTACGAGCAGTACTTC; cdr3_aa: CASSYTKNYEQYF
d_call: .; v_call: TRBV5-8; clone_size: .; j_call: TRBJ1-5; cdr3_length: 16; cdr3_nt: TGTGCCAGCAGCGTAGATACAGGGCTCTCCAATCAGCCCCAGCATTTT; cdr3_aa: CASSVDTGLSNQPQHF
d_call: .; v_call: TRBV5-5; clone_size: .; j_call: TRBJ2-7; cdr3_length: 15; cdr3_nt: TGTGCCAGCAGCTTGGGTTGGGGGCCGCGCTACGAGCAGTACTTC; cdr3_aa: CASSLGWGPRYEQYF
d_call: TRBD1; v_call: TRBV2; clone_size: .; j_call: TRBJ1-2; cdr3_length: 14; cdr3_nt: TGTGCCCAGCGGGGAAGGACAGGGATCTATGGCTACACCTTC; cdr3_aa: CAQRGRTGIYGYTF
d_call: TRBD2; v_call: TRBV10-3; clone_size: .; j_call: TRBJ2-1; cdr3_length: 16; cdr3_nt: TGTGCCATCAGTGAGGGGACTAGCGGTACCTACAATGAGCAGTTCTTC; cdr3_aa: CAISEGTSGTYNEQFF
d_call: TRBD1; v_call: TRBV19; clone_size: .; j_call: TRBJ1-5; cdr3_length: 18; cdr3_nt: TGTGCCAGTAGTATCCCGGACAGGGTACTATATAGCAATCAGCCCCAGCATTTT; cdr3_aa: CASSIPDRVLYSNQPQHF
d_call: .; v_call: TRBV27; clone_size: once; j_call: TRBJ1-6; cdr3_length: 13; cdr3_nt: TGTGCCAGCAGTCCGAACAGGGATTCACCCCTCCACTTT; cdr3_aa: CASSPNRDSPLHF
d_call: TRBD1; v_call: TRBV6-5; clone_size: .; j_call: TRBJ2-5; cdr3_length: 14; cdr3_nt: TGTGCCAGCAGCACCGGGACAGGCCAAGAGACCCAGTACTTC; cdr3_aa: CASSTGTGQETQYF
d_call: TRBD1; v_call: TRBV11-2; clone_size: .; j_call: TRBJ1-3; cdr3_length: 17; cdr3_nt: TGTGCCAGCAGCTTTCTGGCCGGGACAGGCTCTGGAAACACCATATATTTT; cdr3_aa: CASSFLAGTGSGNTIYF